The 32 T cell receptor beta chains below were found in one sample sequenced in a study of shared clonotypes between healthy human individuals (dated by TCRdb to between 2020 and 2021). CD8 naive samples were CD45RO-negative cells positively selected for CCR7, giving a CD45RA+CCR7+ population that excluded TemRA cells. The method was the immunoSEQ multiplex PCR assay. TCRdb took this table from immuneACCESS and kept in-frame rearrangements with V and J called. Such tables lack part of the clones; where checked against another copy, unresolved V genes explain under half of the gap, and the rest is unexplained. The sample table contains 2 million to 2.5 million clones; only one count was recorded for roughly 95% of them. About 1.1% of the sample is taken by the ten largest. The sequencing input was naive CD8+ T cells sorted from blood. In the paper's terms, the cell subset or site label means: CD45RA+CCR7+. All receptors come from a man in his late teens or twenties in good health.

About this clone: The same CDR3 also results from other DNA sequences found in this sample. This chain links TRBV4-1 with TRBJ2-7; 12 bases line up with TRBD1. In germline, CDR1 is MGHRA, CDR2 YSYEKL. The CDR3 consists of 15 residues. The V segment lost 1 base and the J segment 2 bases; nucleotides outside the gene matches: 0. CDR3: CASSQGDRGPYEQYF. The DNA for the CDR3 is TGCGCCAGCAGCCAAGGGGACAGGGGGCCCTACGAGCAGTACTTC.

This clone was counted once. The chain recombines TRBV29-1 with TRBJ2-7; TRBD1 aligns across 8 bases. The CDR3 covers 13 residues. Germline assignment: CDR1 SQVTM and CDR2 ANQGSEA. V gave up 3 bases and J gave up 3 bases; unmatched junction bases: 4. Written as DNA, the CDR3 is TGCAGCGTTGACCAGGGGGCAGGCTACGAGCAGTACTTC. Translation gives CSVDQGAGYEQYF.

CDR3 loop: CASSLYTGATNEKLFF. CDR3 nucleotides: TGTGCCAGCAGTTTATATACAGGGGCTACTAATGAAAAACTGTTTTTT. V gene TRBV28 combines with J gene TRBJ1-4, with 7 bases fitting TRBD1. The ends lost 1 base at V and 2 bases at J; junction bases unmatched: 4. CDR3 size: 16 residues. The germline CDR1 and CDR2 sequences are MDHEN and SYDVKM.

This clone was detected once. This chain joins TRBV4-1 and TRBJ2-7, with a weak D call TRBD2 (6 bases). CDR1 is MGHRA, CDR2 YSYEKL, per germline. The ends were cut back, 0 bases at V and 2 bases at J, with 17 bases in the middle. The CDR3 loop spans 17 amino acids. DNA of the CDR3: TGCGCCAGCAGCCAAGATTGGGGAGGAGAGCTCACCTACGAGCAGTACTTC. This codes for CASSQDWGGELTYEQYF.

This sequence joins TRBV27 and TRBJ2-7; the D gene is possibly TRBD1 (6 bases). CDR1 and CDR2 from the germline V gene are MNHEY and SMNVEV (reference sequence). V lost 4 bases and J 5 bases, leaving 15 bases between the germline ends. This CDR3 region has 14 residues. The CDR3 DNA sequence: TGTGCCAGCAGTTCCGACACAGGGTATGACGAGCAGTACTTC. Its translation: CASSSDTGYDEQYF.

The J gene is TRBJ2-7, the V gene TRBV7-6, with D possibly TRBD2 on 6 matching bases. Trimming left V 3 bases short and J 2 bases short, with 11 bases between. Germline V CDR1 and CDR2: SGHVS, FNYEAQ. The CDR3 is 14 amino acids. The CDR3 sequence is CASSLGGVAYEQYF. CDR3 coding DNA: TGTGCCAGCAGCTTGGGGGGAGTCGCCTACGAGCAGTACTTC.

This clone was counted between two and nine times. J is TRBJ1-1 and V is TRBV6-1; TRBD1 might be the D (5 bases). Deletions cut 3 bases from V and 5 bases from J, with 13 bases between. The CDR3 is 14 residues long. CDR1 is MNHNS and CDR2 is SASEGT in the germline V gene. CDR3 bases: TGTGCCAGCAGTGAGGAAGGGGACCTTACTGAAGCTTTCTTT. Protein sequence: CASSEEGDLTEAFF.

V gene TRBV7-9 combines with J gene TRBJ2-5; the match to TRBD1 covers 9 bases. V lost 5 bases to trimming and J lost 4 bases; unmatched junction nucleotides: 11. The CDR3 has 16 amino acids. CDR1 SEHNR and CDR2 FQNEAQ come from the germline V gene (reference sequence). The CDR3 protein is CASSPPRPDRGETQYF. CDR3 DNA sequence: TGTGCCAGCAGCCCCCCCCGTCCGGACAGGGGAGAGACCCAGTACTTC. Full variable domain (outside the CDR3, taken from reference TRBV7-9 and TRBJ2-5): DTGVSQNPRHKITKRGQNVTFRCDPISEHNRLYWYRQTLGQGPEFLTYFQNEAQLEKSRLLSDRFSAERPKGSFSTLEIQRTEQGDSAMYLCASSPPRPDRGETQYFGPGTRLLVL.

J is TRBJ1-2 and V is TRBV6-4; unclear D gene. CDR3 length: 13 amino acids. Germline V gene sequence: CDR1 MRHNA, CDR2 SNTAGT. Between the trimmed V and J ends, which lost 2 bases and 8 bases, there was a span of 12 bases. DNA of the CDR3: TGTGCCAGCAGTGACGGGTTTAGCGGCGGCTACACCTTC. Residues: CASSDGFSGGYTF.

J is TRBJ2-7 and V is TRBV5-1; D may be TRBD1 (5 bases). The CDR3 has 12 amino acids. The germline gives CDR1 SGHRS, CDR2 YFSETQ. V dropped 4 bases and J dropped 2 bases, with 7 bases sitting between them. The CDR3 sequence is CASSNRPYEQYF. CDR3 in DNA: TGCGCCAGCAGCAACAGGCCCTACGAGCAGTACTTC. The complete variable domain, with remaining parts taken from reference TRBV5-1 and TRBJ2-7, reads KAGVTQTPRYLIKTRGQQVTLSCSPISGHRSVSWYQQTPGQGLQFLFEYFSETQRNKGNFPGRFSGRQFSNSRSEMNVSTLELGDSALYLCASSNRPYEQYFGPGTRLTVT.

This clone has only one observation. The V call is TRBV29-1, the J call TRBJ2-7; TRBD1 or TRBD2 may be the D gene (5 bases each). Trimming took off 3 bases at V and 0 bases at J, with 15 bases between the two ends. The CDR3 spans 15 residues. Per the germline V gene, CDR1 is SQVTM and CDR2 is ANQGSEA. The CDR3, as DNA: TGCAGCGTTGATGGGACGGCGGATAGCTCCTACGAGCAGTACTTC. Its translation: CSVDGTADSSYEQYF.

V is TRBV29-1 and J is TRBJ1-4; tentative D call: TRBD1 (6 bases). CDR3 length equals 14 residues. In germline, CDR1 is SQVTM, CDR2 ANQGSEA. Trimming stripped 1 base from V and 7 bases from J, with 13 bases between. The CDR3 here is CSVEVQGRGEKLFF. In DNA, the CDR3 is TGCAGCGTTGAAGTTCAGGGGAGGGGTGAAAAACTGTTTTTT.

V usage is TRBV7-9 and J usage is TRBJ2-7; 10 positions agree with TRBD1. V lost 4 bases to trimming and J lost 3 bases; unmatched junction nucleotides: 9. CDR1 and CDR2 from the germline V gene are SEHNR and FQNEAQ (reference sequence). The CDR3 spans 16 residues. The CDR3 loop is CASSSPRQGAIYEQYF. The DNA of the CDR3 is TGTGCCAGCAGCTCCCCTAGACAGGGGGCTATCTACGAGCAGTACTTC.

This chain uses TRBV2 with TRBJ2-3; 7 bases line up with TRBD2. The CDR3 has 16 amino acids. Germline lookup yields CDR1 SNHLY and CDR2 FYNNEI. J lost 2 bases, V lost 8 bases, and 13 bases had no gene match. In nucleotides, the CDR3 is TGTGCCAGCCTCCAGGGCGGGAGCTTCCCCACAGATACGCAGTATTTT. Its translation is CASLQGGSFPTDTQYF. Together with reference TRBV2 and TRBJ2-3, the CDR3 gives the full variable domain: EPEVTQTPSHQVTQMGQEVILRCVPISNHLYFYWYRQILGQKVEFLVSFYNNEISEKSEIFDDQFSVERPDGSNFTLKIRSTKLEDSAMYFCASLQGGSFPTDTQYFGPGTRLTVL.

V is TRBV27 and J is TRBJ2-1; D unclear. V lost 8 bases to trimming and J lost 2 bases, with 10 bases between them. Germline V lookup: CDR1 MNHEY, CDR2 SMNVEV (reference sequence). The CDR3 is 13 residues long. CDR3 in amino acids: CASARTAYNEQFF. The CDR3 region has the DNA TGTGCCAGCGCACGGACGGCCTACAATGAGCAGTTCTTC.

The chain recombines TRBV4-1 with TRBJ2-2; 8 bases are a match to TRBD2. Germline lookup yields CDR1 MGHRA and CDR2 YSYEKL. After removal of 3 bases from V and 9 bases from J, the junction contained 12 bases not matched to a gene. The CDR3 has 16 residues. Written as DNA, the CDR3 is TGCGCCAGCAGCCAGGGACCGGGACTAGGGCGTTGGGAGCTGTTTTTT. Residues: CASSQGPGLGRWELFF.

In its sample, this clone was seen a few times. The gene calls are TRBV6-5 and TRBJ2-2, with no clear D. Germline assignment: CDR1 MNHEY and CDR2 SVGAGI. This CDR3 is built from 14 residues. The ends were cut back, 4 bases at V and 2 bases at J, with 8 bases in the middle. The chain's CDR3 is CASSSGFNTGELFF. As DNA, the CDR3 is TGTGCCAGCAGTTCCGGGTTCAACACCGGGGAGCTGTTTTTT.

V is TRBV7-9 and J is TRBJ2-1; D is possibly TRBD2 (6 bases). V was pared by 8 bases and J by 9 bases, with 23 bases between. CDR3 length: 15 amino acids. CDR1 is SEHNR and CDR2 is FQNEAQ in the germline V gene (reference sequence). CDR3 nucleotides: TGTGCCAGCGGCGACCTTGGGAGGTCGGGTCCTGAGCAGTTCTTC. Translating gives CASGDLGRSGPEQFF.

The chain recombines TRBV6-6 with TRBJ1-1, with TRBD1 as a possible D gene (5 bases). Germline V CDR1 and CDR2: MNHNY, SVGAGI (reference sequence). This CDR3 has 15 amino acids. The V and J ends lost 3 bases and 5 bases respectively, with 16 bases between them. CDR3 sequence reads: CASSYMAGLGTEAFF. The CDR3 DNA reads TGTGCCAGCAGTTATATGGCAGGGTTGGGAACTGAAGCTTTCTTT.

This chain joins TRBV7-2 and TRBJ2-7, with D perhaps given as TRBD1 or TRBD2 (5 bases each). Germline CDR1 reads SGHTA; CDR2 reads FQGNSA. The CDR3 sequence is 15 residues long. V gave up 5 bases and J gave up 2 bases, with 16 bases separating them. CDR3 in amino acids: CASSLARDPAYEQYF. In DNA form, the CDR3 reads TGTGCCAGCAGCCTTGCCCGGGACCCAGCCTACGAGCAGTACTTC.

In its sample, this clone was seen once. The CDR3 nucleotides read TGCGCCAGCAGCCAAGATTCGAGGGACAGCTATAATTCACCCCTCCACTTT. Its protein is CASSQDSRDSYNSPLHF. This chain joins TRBV4-1 and TRBJ1-6, with TRBD1 matching 7 bases. J was trimmed by 3 bases and V by 0 bases; bases with no gene match: 5. Germline loops: CDR1 MGHRA, CDR2 YSYEKL. The CDR3 is 17 residues long.

The chain joins TRBV30 to TRBJ2-5, with 7 bases lining up with TRBD2. There are 15 residues in the CDR3. The junction had 5 bases not matched to a gene; V was cut back by 0 bases and J by 1 base. The germline V gene has CDR1 GTSNPN and CDR2 SVGIG (reference sequence). The CDR3 DNA follows: TGTGCCTGGAGTGTTGGGGCTAGCGGCCAAGAGACCCAGTACTTC. It codes for CAWSVGASGQETQYF.

Worth noting for this clone: In the same sample, other DNA sequences code for this CDR3. The J gene is TRBJ2-3, the V gene TRBV11-3; D ambiguous. Germline V lookup: CDR1 SGHNT, CDR2 YENEEA. With 1 base removed from V and 6 bases from J, the gap between germline ends came to 8 bases. CDR3 length: 13 amino acids. The CDR3 is CASSLGTTDTQYF. For the CDR3, the DNA is TGTGCCAGCAGCTTAGGAACGACTGATACGCAGTATTTT. The variable domain in full, with the rest retrieved from reference TRBV11-3 and TRBJ2-3, is EAGVVQSPRYKIIEKKQPVAFWCNPISGHNTLYWYLQNLGQGPELLIRYENEEAVDDSQLPKDRFSAERLKGVDSTLKIQPAELGDSAVYLCASSLGTTDTQYFGPGTRLTVL.

CDR3 protein: CASSVESLAGEYNEQFF. In DNA, the CDR3 is TGTGCCAGCAGCGTAGAGTCCCTAGCGGGAGAATACAATGAGCAGTTCTTC. The chain has TRBV9 and TRBJ2-1, with 10 bases aligning to TRBD2. Germline V lookup: CDR1 SGDLS, CDR2 YYNGEE. This CDR3 contains 17 residues. The ends lost 0 bases at V and 4 bases at J; junction bases unmatched: 7.

In its sample, this clone was seen a few times. The CDR3 nucleotides read TGCGCCAGCAGCCTCAGTGGGACAGGAGACTCACCCCTCCACTTT. Encoded protein: CASSLSGTGDSPLHF. The chain couples TRBV4-1 to TRBJ1-6; TRBD1 matches at 8 bases. V shed 4 bases, J shed 10 bases, and the junction held 9 bases outside the gene matches. CDR1 and CDR2 from the germline V gene are MGHRA and YSYEKL. This CDR3 has 15 amino acids.

The chain uses TRBV7-8 and TRBJ2-5; D ambiguous. The CDR3 is made up of 12 amino acids. Germline CDR1 and CDR2: SGHVS and FQNEAQ. V lost 10 bases to trimming and J lost 5 bases, with 14 bases between them. The CDR3 nucleotides are TGTGCCATCGCCCCCGCCCTGGAGACCCAGTACTTC. Its translation: CAIAPALETQYF.

The rearrangement joins TRBV7-9 to TRBJ1-5; D unresolved. Trimming shortened V by 1 base and J by 0 bases, and 7 bases separated the two germline ends. Germline CDR1 and CDR2: SEHNR and FQNEAQ (reference sequence). CDR3 length: 15 residues. CDR3 DNA: TGTGCCAGCAGCTTAGGTCCCACTAGCAATCAGCCCCAGCATTTT. It translates to CASSLGPTSNQPQHF.

The chain recombines TRBV27 with TRBJ2-7; 7 positions agree with TRBD1. Germline V gene sequence: CDR1 MNHEY, CDR2 SMNVEV (reference sequence). The ends lost 8 bases at V and 1 base at J; junction bases unmatched: 5. This CDR3 has 13 amino acids. DNA of the CDR3: TGTGCCAGCCGGGACAGCAGTTCCTACGAGCAGTACTTC. Protein sequence: CASRDSSSYEQYF.

On this clone: In the same sample, other DNA sequences code for this CDR3. The V call is TRBV4-1, the J call TRBJ2-1; TRBD2 agrees at 11 bases. The V and J ends lost 0 bases and 4 bases, in that order; junction bases with no gene match: 5. Germline CDR1 MGHRA, CDR2 YSYEKL. There are 17 residues in the CDR3. The CDR3 spells CASSQDPGTSGYNEQFF. The CDR3 region has the DNA TGCGCCAGCAGCCAAGACCCCGGGACTAGCGGATACAATGAGCAGTTCTTC.

The chain combines TRBV7-8 with TRBJ2-1; weak D call: TRBD2 (6 bases). Germline loops: CDR1 SGHVS, CDR2 FQNEAQ. The CDR3 sequence is 14 residues long. Deletions cut 4 bases from V and 7 bases from J, with 14 bases between. Here the CDR3 reads CASSSMTRLNEQFF. The DNA for the CDR3 is TGTGCCAGCAGCTCGATGACTAGACTTAATGAGCAGTTCTTC.

The J gene is TRBJ1-5, the V gene TRBV6-5, with TRBD1 as a possible D gene (5 bases). This CDR3 region has 13 residues. The ends were cut back, 6 bases at V and 7 bases at J, with 13 bases in the middle. Germline values: CDR1 MNHEY, CDR2 SVGAGI. CDR3 region: CASSTGAGQPQHF. The DNA for the CDR3 is TGTGCCAGCAGCACCGGGGCCGGACAGCCCCAGCATTTT.

The chain links TRBV10-2 to TRBJ1-2; D may be TRBD1 (6 bases). There are 17 residues in the CDR3. Germline lookup yields CDR1 WSHSY and CDR2 SAAADI. The V gene lost 1 base and the J gene lost 4 bases, with 19 bases spanning the gap. The CDR3 DNA is TGCGCCAGCAGTGAGTTCCCCGATGACAGGTTTGTCTATGGCTACACCTTC. This encodes CASSEFPDDRFVYGYTF.